This T cell receptor beta chain is drawn from a study of blood T cell repertoires in COVID-19. Study information: From the United States, Italy and Spain came samples of acute and convalescent COVID-19. Sample material is recorded as cDNA or gDNA derived from T cells, B-cell-depleted T cells, or PBMCs.

CDR1 is ENHRY and CDR2 is SYGVKD in the germline V gene. Losses at the gene ends were 6 bases for V and 6 bases for J; bases not matched to a gene: 5. The CDR3 has 13 residues. As processed by the authors: Amplification of reference gene primers was used by the study to estimate nucleated cell counts. Sequencing was performed with immunoSEQ multiplex PCR; in TCRdb, only in-frame clones are kept and a portion is missing. The V and J calls and clone size come from that table; D and trimming were worked out from the DNA. The repertoire holds 120,000 to 150,000 clones, with roughly nine tenths as singletons.

The source is a human donor in a cohort sampled during active COVID-19. The genes are TRBV10-3 and TRBJ1-2; 9 bases fit TRBD1. What was sequenced was peripheral blood. The DNA of the CDR3 is TGTGCCATCAGCCAGGGACAGGGAGATGGCTACACCTTC. Translation gives CAISQGQGDGYTF.